This TCR beta chain was profiled in a study of memory CD4+ T cells and cytomegalovirus serostatus. General study findings and limits: Repertoires predicted CMV serostatus with median bootstrapped AUC of 0.95. Of under 200 reported CMV TCRbeta sequences, 60 to 85 were found in memory CD4+ repertoires.

This table comes from immunoSEQ multiplex PCR, and its TCRdb copy is limited to in-frame clones, with some not included. The repertoire consists of around 88,000 clones, with under 90% occurring once and the leading ten covering 3.6%. Comments on this clone: What it binds is not known.

The sort gate was single viable CD3+CD4+CD8-CD45RO+ cells for memory CD4+ T cells. Donors' CMV status reflects serum IgG against pp150, pp28, p38, p52. Total CD4+ T cells were enriched by CD4 positive selection. The sequencing input was memory CD4+ T cells from blood. The receptor was isolated from an adult in good health and CMV-seropositive.

For the CDR3, the DNA is TGTGCCAGCAGTCGGGGCCCTGGGGCCAACGTCCTGACTTTC. It codes for CASSRGPGANVLTF. This rearrangement joins TRBV28 to TRBJ2-6; D is perhaps TRBD1 or TRBD2 (5 bases each). From germline, CDR1 is MDHEN and CDR2 SYDVKM. This CDR3 region has 14 residues. V lost 5 bases, J lost 2 bases, and 7 bases lay in between. Full variable domain (rest looked up from reference TRBV28 and TRBJ2-6): DVKVTQSSRYLVKRTGEKVFLECVQDMDHENMFWYRQDPGLGLRLIYFSYDVKMKEKGDIPEGYSVSREKKERFSLILESASTNQTSMYLCASSRGPGANVLTFGAGSRLTVL.